One and the same sample provided the 15 T cell receptor beta chains below, sequenced in a study of T cell responses to AZD1222 COVID-19 vaccine. Sequenced by immunoSEQ multiplex PCR; TCRdb stores in-frame clones only, minus some. The table includes 35,000 to 45,000 clones, approximately 88% detected once. The sequencing used peripheral blood, collected 28 days after the second AZD1222 dose. The receptors here all came from an adult who received the AZD1222 COVID-19 vaccine.

The chain is built from TRBV7-6 and TRBJ1-5; D unresolved. Germline-derived CDR1 and CDR2 are SGHVS and FNYEAQ. The CDR3 extends over 15 amino acids. V was clipped by 5 bases and J by 6 bases, with 17 bases between them. CDR3 nucleotide sequence: TGTGCCAGCAGCGACTCCCCGGGCCTCGTTCAGCCCCAGCATTTT. This codes for CASSDSPGLVQPQHF.

V gene TRBV27 combines with J gene TRBJ1-5; D is unclear. The CDR3 loop spans 13 amino acids. V was trimmed by 1 base and J by 0 bases, leaving 1 base between them. Germline CDR1 is MNHEY and CDR2 is SMNVEV (reference sequence). This chain's CDR3 is CASSLFSNQPQHF. CDR3 nucleotide sequence: TGTGCCAGCAGTTTATTTAGCAATCAGCCCCAGCATTTT.

The chain combines TRBV6-7 with TRBJ1-1; D gene unclear. TRBV6-7 is an open reading frame whose function is uncertain. The V gene lost 0 bases and the J gene lost 0 bases, with 20 bases spanning the gap. CDR3 length: 19 amino acids. CDR3 residues: CASSYSFRTPQRVNTEAFF. CDR3 DNA: TGTGCCAGCAGTTACTCGTTTAGGACCCCTCAAAGGGTGAACACTGAAGCTTTCTTT.

The chain recombines TRBV6-5 with TRBJ1-3; the match to TRBD1 covers 8 bases. After removal of 6 bases from V and 5 bases from J, the junction contained 9 bases not matched to a gene. Germline CDR1 and CDR2: MNHEY and SVGAGI. The CDR3 is 15 amino acids. The CDR3 DNA reads as TGTGCCAGCAGGGAGGACAGGGTGTCTAGAAACACCATATATTTT. Its protein product is CASREDRVSRNTIYF.

The chain combines TRBV6-5 with TRBJ1-3; maybe TRBD1 (6 bases). Germline V CDR1 and CDR2: MNHEY, SVGAGI. V was cut by 1 base and J by 4 bases, with 11 bases left in between. The CDR3 runs 15 residues. Here the CDR3 DNA reads TGTGCCAGCAGTTACTTGACCGGACAGGGAAACACCATATATTTT. Translating it yields CASSYLTGQGNTIYF.

This clone was counted a few times. The chain carries TRBV5-1 and TRBJ2-3; D is ambiguous. CDR3 length equals 17 residues. Trimming stripped 0 bases from V and 0 bases from J, with 14 bases between. Per germline, CDR1 SGHRS and CDR2 YFSETQ. The CDR3 DNA follows: TGCGCCAGCAGCTTGGACTCAGGTCACAGAAGCACAGATACGCAGTATTTT. Translation: CASSLDSGHRSTDTQYF.

The CDR3 region is CAISAGELVGEQFF. The CDR3 region has the DNA TGTGCCATCTCGGCGGGGGAGCTGGTGGGTGAGCAGTTCTTC. The gene calls are TRBV10-3 and TRBJ2-1; 7 bases line up with TRBD2. Germline CDR1 and CDR2: ENHRY and SYGVKD. The CDR3 spans 14 residues. V was pared by 8 bases and J by 9 bases, with 13 bases of the junction left unmatched.

The chain carries TRBV30 and TRBJ1-3; D uncertain. The germline V gene has CDR1 GTSNPN and CDR2 SVGIG (reference sequence). Trimming removed 2 bases from V and 0 bases from J, with 5 bases in between. The CDR3 covers 13 residues. CDR3 DNA sequence: TGTGCCTGGAGTCTCTCCTCTGGAAACACCATATATTTT. As protein: CAWSLSSGNTIYF.

V usage is TRBV14 and J usage is TRBJ2-7; D is perhaps TRBD2 (7 bases). CDR1 is SGHDN and CDR2 is FVKESK in the germline V gene. The CDR3 loop spans 16 amino acids. V lost 0 bases, J lost 3 bases, and 15 bases lay in between. The chain's CDR3 is CASSQDWGGPRYEQYF. The DNA of the CDR3 is TGTGCCAGCAGCCAAGATTGGGGGGGGCCTCGCTACGAGCAGTACTTC.

This clone has just one count. The chain combines TRBV7-3 with TRBJ2-2; 8 nucleotides align to TRBD1. This CDR3 comprises 13 residues. Trimming took 5 bases from V and 7 from J; bases not matched to a gene: 3. From germline, CDR1 is SGHTA and CDR2 FQGTGA. CDR3 region: CASSMDRVGELFF. The CDR3 DNA sequence: TGTGCCAGCAGCATGGACAGGGTCGGGGAGCTGTTTTTT.

This chain connects TRBV5-6 to TRBJ1-2, with 9 bases identical to TRBD1. Germline CDR1 and CDR2: SGHDT and YYEEEE. The CDR3 sequence is 15 residues long. The trim removed 4 bases at V and 3 bases at J, leaving 7 bases unmatched. The CDR3 DNA reads TGTGCCAGCAGCCTGACAGGGGGAGACTACTATGGCTACACCTTC. Residues: CASSLTGGDYYGYTF. Drawing the rest from reference TRBV5-6 and TRBJ1-2, the complete variable domain is DAGVTQSPTHLIKTRGQQVTLRCSPKSGHDTVSWYQQALGQGPQFIFQYYEEEERQRGNFPDRFSGHQFPNYSSELNVNALLLGDSALYLCASSLTGGDYYGYTFGSGTRLTVV.

In its sample, this clone was seen once. The chain carries TRBV11-2 and TRBJ1-1, with 10 nucleotides matching TRBD1. The V gene's germline CDR1 is SGHAT and CDR2 FQNNGV. The length of the CDR3 is 15 residues. The V and J ends lost 6 bases and 1 base, in that order; junction bases with no gene match: 5. The CDR3 spells CASRGRQGANTEAFF. CDR3 in DNA: TGTGCCAGCAGAGGAAGACAGGGGGCGAACACTGAAGCTTTCTTT. Full variable domain (missing parts from reference TRBV11-2 and TRBJ1-1): EAGVAQSPRYKIIEKRQSVAFWCNPISGHATLYWYQQILGQGPKLLIQFQNNGVVDDSQLPKDRFSAERLKGVDSTLKIQPAKLEDSAVYLCASRGRQGANTEAFFGQGTRLTVV.

This chain links TRBV20-1 with TRBJ2-1; a possible D gene is TRBD1 (5 bases). Germline V CDR1 and CDR2: DFQATT, SNEGSKA (reference sequence). The V gene lost 3 bases and the J gene lost 7 bases, with 19 bases spanning the gap. The CDR3 totals 15 residues. CDR3 protein: CSASYPQGRLNEQFF. Written as DNA, the CDR3 is TGCAGTGCTAGTTATCCCCAGGGAAGATTAAATGAGCAGTTCTTC.

The V call is TRBV13, the J call TRBJ1-3; D unclear. V was cut by 6 bases and J by 4 bases, with 16 bases left in between. This CDR3 has 15 residues. The germline CDR1 and CDR2 sequences are PRHDT and FYEKMQ (reference sequence). The CDR3 DNA follows: TGTGCCAGCAGTAGGGCCTCGGTTTACGGAAACACCATATATTTT. It translates to CASSRASVYGNTIYF.

V gene TRBV5-1 combines with J gene TRBJ2-3, with a weak D call TRBD1 (6 bases). V lost 5 bases and J lost 2, with 9 bases in between. CDR3 length: 13 residues. From germline, CDR1 is SGHRS and CDR2 YFSETQ. CDR3 nucleotides: TGCGCCAGCAGAGAGGGGGACACAGATACGCAGTATTTT. Protein sequence: CASREGDTDTQYF.